Listed below are T cell receptor beta chains from one sample, sequenced in a study of T cells in narcolepsy. The table came from immunoSEQ multiplex PCR; TCRdb's copy has only in-frame clones and leaves some out. The sample consists of 31,000 or so clones, 75% to 90% of them appearing once. The sample was CD45RA- memory CD4+ T cells from PBMCs. These receptor sequences come from a human donor with narcolepsy. The CDR3 runs from the conserved cysteine through the conserved F or W. The order of the fields is D gene, clone size, J gene, CDR3 length, V gene, CDR3 DNA, CDR3 protein. D genes are given only for firm matches. Rows give clone size only sometimes, using once, few, many, or a class for an expanded clone.

. . TRBJ2-3 18 TRBV9 TGTGCCAGCAGCGTAACCCCCGGCCGGGGGTCTAGCACAGATACGCAGTATTTT CASSVTPGRGSSTDTQYF
. . TRBJ2-5 15 TRBV5-1 TGCGCCAGCAGCTGGGACGGAGGATTCCAAGAGACCCAGTACTTC CASSWDGGFQETQYF
TRBD1 . TRBJ1-5 18 TRBV10-1 TGCGCCAGCAGTGAGGACGGGACAGGGGGCAGGAGAAATCAGCCCCAGCATTTT CASSEDGTGGRRNQPQHF
. . TRBJ1-2 14 TRBV6-5 TGTGCCAGCAGTCAGGTACCTCAGGGAACTGGCTACACCTTC CASSQVPQGTGYTF
. . TRBJ1-1 13 TRBV6-6 TGTGCCAGCAGCCACCGAGGGGAACGGGACGCTTTCTTT CASSHRGERDAFF
. . TRBJ2-3 16 TRBV15 TGTGCCACCAGCAGAGATGGCGGGACGGGCACAGATACGCAGTATTTT CATSRDGGTGTDTQYF
. . TRBJ1-5 13 TRBV6-5 TGTGCCAGCAGTTTCGACAGAGAGGGGCCCCAGCATTTT CASSFDREGPQHF
TRBD2 . TRBJ2-3 16 TRBV2 TGTGCCAGCAGTGAAGCGATGCGGGGGAGCACAGATACGCAGTATTTT CASSEAMRGSTDTQYF
TRBD1 . TRBJ2-1 17 TRBV7-6 TGTGCCAGCAGCCCTAGGGCCCTACAGGGGAGCTACAATGAGCAGTTCTTC CASSPRALQGSYNEQFF
TRBD1 few TRBJ2-6 17 TRBV7-9 TGTGCCAGCAGCTTCCCCCAGGGGGCTGGAGGGGCCAACGTCCTGACTTTC CASSFPQGAGGANVLTF
. . TRBJ1-2 13 TRBV30 TGTGCCTGGAGTCACGGGGACTTAGATGGCTACACCTTC CAWSHGDLDGYTF
TRBD2 . TRBJ2-1 15 TRBV11-3 TGTGCCAGCAGCTTAGGTCGGGGGGGTACAAATGAGCAGTTCTTC CASSLGRGGTNEQFF
. once TRBJ2-7 15 TRBV28 TGTGCCAGCAGTTTACTCCGAACCACCAGGGTGGAGCAGTACTTC CASSLLRTTRVEQYF
TRBD2 . TRBJ2-5 16 TRBV30 TGTGCCTGGAGTGTCCTCTCGGCGGGAGCCCAAGAGACCCAGTACTTC CAWSVLSAGAQETQYF
. . TRBJ1-1 14 TRBV7-2 TGTGCCAGCAGCTTAGTACCAGGGAACACTGAAGCTTTCTTT CASSLVPGNTEAFF
. . TRBJ2-3 15 TRBV7-9 TGTGCCAGCACCTCAGGGGCGTCTAGCACAGATACGCAGTATTTT CASTSGASSTDTQYF
TRBD2 . TRBJ2-3 17 TRBV4-1 TGCGCCAGCAGCCAGGAATGGCTAGCGGGGGGCACAGATACGCAGTATTTT CASSQEWLAGGTDTQYF
TRBD2 . TRBJ2-7 16 TRBV28 TGTGCCAGCAGTCTGCTAGCGGGAGAGGGTACCTACGAGCAGTACTTC CASSLLAGEGTYEQYF
. . TRBJ1-1 13 TRBV6-5 TGTGCCAGCAGTGCGTTGGAGGGGACTGAAGCTTTCTTT CASSALEGTEAFF
TRBD2 . TRBJ2-3 17 TRBV5-1 TGCGCCAGCAGCTCTCCTCTACTAGCGGGAGATATAGATACGCAGTATTTT CASSSPLLAGDIDTQYF
. . TRBJ1-2 15 TRBV2 TGTGCCAGCAGCCCGGACACCCCCAATGACTATGGCTACACCTTC CASSPDTPNDYGYTF
. . TRBJ1-5 15 TRBV4-3 TGCGCCAGCAGCCAAGATTTGGAGCGCAATCAGCCCCAGCATTTT CASSQDLERNQPQHF
TRBD2 . TRBJ2-5 14 TRBV5-1 TGCGCCAGCAGCCCCCGGGTAGCGGGGCAGGCCCAGTACTTC CASSPRVAGQAQYF
. once TRBJ1-1 12 TRBV6-6 TGTGCCAGCAGTTACTCCCGACAGGAAGCTTTCTTT CASSYSRQEAFF
TRBD1 . TRBJ1-4 17 TRBV4-1 TGCGCCAGCAGCGACGACAGGGGGACTGGGACTAATGAAAAACTGTTTTTT CASSDDRGTGTNEKLFF
. . TRBJ2-2 14 TRBV10-2 TGCGCCAGCAGTGATCGAGTGGGGGCCGGGGAGCTGTTTTTT CASSDRVGAGELFF
. . TRBJ2-4 19 TRBV19 TGTGCCAGTAGTCCGCGAGGGGCGGGAATAGGAAATGGGAAAAACATTCAGTACTTC CASSPRGAGIGNGKNIQYF
TRBD2 . TRBJ2-1 15 TRBV4-3 TGCGCCAGCAGCCAAGTGTTGCGGGGGGGGGATGAGCAGTTCTTC CASSQVLRGGDEQFF
TRBD1 . TRBJ1-1 12 TRBV2 TGTGCCAGCAGTACCTACAGGGGGGGAGCTTTCTTT CASSTYRGGAFF
. few TRBJ1-5 16 TRBV6-9 TGTGCCAGCAGGAGTTGGGGAGGGGGGGGCAATCAGCCCCAGCATTTT CASRSWGGGGNQPQHF
. . TRBJ1-1 12 TRBV6-6 TGTGCCAGCAACTATGGAGGGGGTGAAGCTTTCTTT CASNYGGGEAFF
TRBD1 . TRBJ2-3 14 TRBV5-4 TGTGCCAGCAGCGGGACAGGGGCATTAGATACGCAGTATTTT CASSGTGALDTQYF
TRBD2 few TRBJ2-1 19 TRBV5-1 TGCGCCAGCAGCTTGGGTAGCGGGGGGTCTCTTAGCTCCTACAATGAGCAGTTCTTC CASSLGSGGSLSSYNEQFF
. . TRBJ1-6 13 TRBV7-9 TGTGCCAGCAGCTTGGGGGAGCATTCACCCCTCCACTTT CASSLGEHSPLHF
. once TRBJ1-2 14 TRBV9 TGTGCCAGCGATACCGGGCAAAGCCCCTACGGCTACACCTTC CASDTGQSPYGYTF
TRBD2 . TRBJ2-4 19 TRBV7-9 TGTGCCAGCAGCTTAGGGGCTAGCGGGAGGGCCGCGGCCAAAAACATTCAGTACTTC CASSLGASGRAAAKNIQYF
. . TRBJ2-6 16 TRBV4-2 TGTGCCAGCAGCCAAGTTAGGGGGGCTGGGGCCAACGTCCTGACTTTC CASSQVRGAGANVLTF
. . TRBJ2-7 12 TRBV19 TGTGCCACTACTAACCCTCTCTACGAGCAGTACTTC CATTNPLYEQYF
. . TRBJ1-3 16 TRBV21-1 TGTGCCAGCAGCCAGGGGACATTTTACTCTGGAAACACCATATATTTT CASSQGTFYSGNTIYF
. . TRBJ1-1 15 TRBV19 TGTGCCAGTAGGCCACTCGGAGGGGTGAACACTGAAGCTTTCTTT CASRPLGGVNTEAFF
TRBD1 . TRBJ1-3 15 TRBV6-1 TGTGCCAGCATTTTCGGACAGGGAGGGGGAAACACCATATATTTT CASIFGQGGGNTIYF